The clone carrying this T cell receptor beta chain occurred a few times. Its antigen is unknown. Template switching, a step in the protocol, added a universal primer site, and cDNA carried unique molecular identifiers. TCRdb redid the calling of the 5' RACE reads with MiXCR, one entry per CDR3 protein. The sample shows nearly 900,000 distinct CDR3 sequences, about 12% of them seen only once. This specimen belongs to a study of identical twins. Findings and caveats of the study: The same donors were not followed; conclusions instead depended on cross-sectional statistical analysis. Out-of-frame sharing of TCR alpha in monozygotic twins was underestimated by models.

CDR1 is SNHLY and CDR2 is FYNNEI in the germline V gene. The V segment lost 5 bases and the J segment 2 bases; nucleotides outside the gene matches: 9. The CDR3 totals 16 residues. These data were also filed under a second study, of yellow fever vaccine responses in identical twins.

V and J are TRBV2 and TRBJ1-5; TRBD1 matches 7 bases. Specimen: PBMCs. This receptor was taken from a woman aged 18-29 years in good health. The CDR3 sequence is CASSTGRGPGNQPQHF. CDR3 nucleotides: TGTGCCAGCAGTACTGGGAGGGGGCCGGGCAATCAGCCCCAGCATTTT.